The T cell receptor beta chain under discussion was sequenced for a study of T-cell reconstitution after alpha-beta-depleted transplantation in children. General observations from the study: T-cell numbers and diversity one year post-transplant derived largely from freshly generated T cells.

The TCRbeta library incorporated unique molecular identifiers. TCRdb re-derived calls from the PCR reads in MiXCR, one entry per CDR3 protein. The table lists some 300,000 distinct CDR3 sequences, roughly 8.2% of them singletons. The germline V gene has CDR1 SGDLS and CDR2 YYNGEE. Trimming shortened V by 2 bases and J by 4 bases, and 13 bases separated the two germline ends. The CDR3 contains 15 residues. Details on this clonotype: Its antigen is currently unknown.

The TCR comes from a female patient aged 2-15 years who had a stem cell transplant for Fanconi anemia, so the T cells may come from the graft donor. The material was peripheral blood, obtained 360 days after TCRalphabeta/CD19-depleted stem cell transplant. This rearrangement joins TRBV9 to TRBJ1-3; D is ambiguous. CDR3 nucleotide sequence: TGTGCCAGCAGCGTCGGGCCCTTTTTAGGAAACACCATATATTTT. This translates into CASSVGPFLGNTIYF.